The 18 T cell receptor beta chains below all came from one sample that was sequenced in a study of neurological immune-mediated disorders. TCRdb itself ran the 5' RACE reads through MiXCR, one entry per CDR3 protein. The sample lists some 77,000 distinct CDR3 sequences; approximately 15% were seen once. Time point denoted: longitudinal time-point 1 (baseline). Sequencing input: PBMCs. These receptor sequences come from a female donor with HTLV-1-associated myelopathy (HAM/TSP).

The sample holds many counts of this clonotype. The chain links TRBV5-6 to TRBJ1-1; no clear D gene. The CDR3 has 15 residues. V lost 4 bases, J lost 2 bases, and 15 bases lay in between. Germline V gene lookup returns CDR1 SGHDT and CDR2 YYEEEE. DNA for the CDR3: TGTGCCAGCAGCGGCGGTTTATGGGTAAACACTGAAGCTTTCTTT. Translated: CASSGGLWVNTEAFF.

The V and J genes are TRBV20-1 and TRBJ2-1; D perhaps matches TRBD2 (6 bases). Trimming removed 7 bases at V and 8 bases at J, with 18 bases between. The CDR3 length is 13 residues. CDR1 DFQATT and CDR2 SNEGSKA come from the germline V gene (reference sequence). CDR3 protein: CSVYLGGFDEQFF. The CDR3 DNA is TGCAGTGTGTATCTTGGAGGGTTTGATGAGCAGTTCTTC.

In its sample, this clonotype was seen many times. V gene TRBV7-2 combines with J gene TRBJ2-2; the D gene is possibly TRBD2 (7 bases). The V end lost 4 bases, the J end lost 3 bases, and 18 bases lay between the germline ends. Germline V CDR1 and CDR2: SGHTA, FQGNSA. CDR3 length: 17 amino acids. The CDR3 DNA is TGTGCCAGCAGCTCTTCTTTAAGGGGGGGTCACACCGGGGAGCTGTTTTTT. Translated: CASSSSLRGGHTGELFF.

The sample holds many counts of this clonotype. The genes are TRBV20-1 and TRBJ1-5; 8 positions match TRBD1. Trimming took 1 base from V and 4 from J; bases not matched to a gene: 6. The CDR3 length is 15 residues. CDR1 DFQATT and CDR2 SNEGSKA come from the germline V gene (reference sequence). CDR3 DNA: TGCAGTGCTAGAGTTATCCAGGGGGCTAATCAGCCCCAGCATTTT. Translated, it gives CSARVIQGANQPQHF.

About this clonotype itself: At one of its ends the junction is not consistent with the germline gene, which may arise from a read error. This rearrangement joins TRBV6-6 to TRBJ2-7; D gene ambiguous. Germline CDR1 and CDR2: MNHNY and SVGAGI (reference sequence). The CDR3 loop spans 13 amino acids. CDR3 sequence (DNA): TGTGCCAGCAGTTACACTCAGTCCTACGATCAGTACTTC. As protein: CASSYTQSYDQYF.

This clonotype was picked up many times. This chain connects TRBV5-1 to TRBJ2-7; 11 positions match TRBD1. CDR1 SGHRS and CDR2 YFSETQ come from the germline V gene. V lost 4 bases to trimming and J lost 5 bases; unmatched junction nucleotides: 8. This CDR3 contains 15 residues. CDR3 loop: CASSPRGTGGNEQYF. DNA for the CDR3: TGCGCCAGCAGCCCGCGGGGGACAGGGGGGAACGAGCAGTACTTC.

Ten or more counts support this clonotype. The rearrangement uses TRBV5-6 and TRBJ1-2; D remains ambiguous. CDR1 is SGHDT and CDR2 is YYEEEE in the germline V gene. The V gene lost 0 bases and the J gene lost 8 bases, with 8 bases spanning the gap. The CDR3 sequence is 12 residues long. This CDR3 is CASSLASGGYTF. In nucleotides, the CDR3 is TGTGCCAGCAGCTTGGCTTCCGGCGGCTACACCTTC.

The table lists this clonotype with many counts. CDR3 region: CASSRGQGVAQPQHF. The CDR3 DNA reads TGTGCCAGCAGTCGAGGACAGGGTGTAGCTCAGCCCCAGCATTTT. The chain has TRBV12-3 or TRBV12-4 and TRBJ1-5; 8 bases align to TRBD1. Unmatched junction bases numbered 9, after V lost 5 bases and J lost 6 bases. The CDR3 is 15 amino acids.

This clonotype has at least ten counts. The V call is TRBV29-1, the J call TRBJ1-4, with D maybe TRBD1 (5 bases). This CDR3 comprises 12 residues. The germline V gene has CDR1 SQVTM and CDR2 ANQGSEA. V dropped 7 bases and J dropped 6 bases, with 12 bases sitting between them. The CDR3 protein is CSGTRGDEKLFF. DNA of the CDR3: TGCAGCGGTACAAGGGGAGATGAAAAACTGTTTTTT.

In its sample, this clonotype was seen many times. The genes are TRBV20-1 and TRBJ1-5; TRBD1 is a possible D gene (6 bases). The germline V gene encodes CDR1 DFQATT and CDR2 SNEGSKA (reference sequence). This CDR3 comprises 16 residues. V lost 2 bases to trimming and J lost 1 base, with 15 bases between them. The CDR3 reads CSARPRGWYSNQPQHF. DNA for the CDR3: TGCAGTGCTAGACCCAGGGGATGGTACAGCAATCAGCCCCAGCATTTT.

This clonotype appeared many times. This sequence joins TRBV29-1 and TRBJ2-7; 10 positions match TRBD1. Looked up from germline, CDR1 is SQVTM and CDR2 is ANQGSEA. V shed 5 bases and J 6 bases; nucleotides not matched to a gene: 7. This CDR3 has 13 residues. Here the CDR3 reads CSVFRTGGSEQYF. Written as DNA, the CDR3 is TGCAGCGTTTTCCGGACAGGGGGGTCCGAGCAGTACTTC.

The chain combines TRBV20-1 with TRBJ2-3; tentatively, D is TRBD2 (7 bases). The V gene's germline CDR1 is DFQATT and CDR2 SNEGSKA (reference sequence). The CDR3 loop spans 13 amino acids. CDR3 sequence (DNA): TGCAGCTGCGAGGGGGGGCCGGTGGATACGCAGTATTTT. Its protein product is CSCEGGPVDTQYF.

The gene calls are TRBV5-5 and TRBJ2-5; the D is unclear. The CDR3 has 12 residues. Per germline, CDR1 SGHKS and CDR2 YYEKEE (reference sequence). V shed 1 base and J shed 7 bases, with 8 bases lying between them. CDR3: CASSLPIGTQYF. Here the CDR3 DNA reads TGTGCCAGCAGCTTGCCCATAGGGACCCAGTACTTC. Drawing the rest from reference TRBV5-5 and TRBJ2-5, the complete variable domain is DAGVTQSPTHLIKTRGQQVTLRCSPISGHKSVSWYQQVLGQGPQFIFQYYEKEERGRGNFPDRFSARQFPNYSSELNVNALLLGDSALYLCASSLPIGTQYFGPGTRLLVL.

This clonotype has at least ten counts. The rearrangement links TRBV5-1 to TRBJ2-1; D perhaps matches TRBD2 (5 bases). Looked up from germline, CDR1 is SGHRS and CDR2 is YFSETQ. V gave up 1 base and J gave up 0 bases, with 8 bases separating them. This CDR3 region has 15 residues. CDR3 DNA: TGCGCCAGCAGCTTGTTCGGGGACTCCTACAATGAGCAGTTCTTC. Translation gives CASSLFGDSYNEQFF. Drawing the rest from reference TRBV5-1 and TRBJ2-1, the complete variable domain is KAGVTQTPRYLIKTRGQQVTLSCSPISGHRSVSWYQQTPGQGLQFLFEYFSETQRNKGNFPGRFSGRQFSNSRSEMNVSTLELGDSALYLCASSLFGDSYNEQFFGPGTRLTVL.

The chain employs TRBV5-1 and TRBJ2-2; no reliable D call. The CDR3 runs to 18 residues. Trimming took 3 bases from V and 2 from J, leaving 20 bases between them. Per the germline V gene, CDR1 is SGHRS and CDR2 is YFSETQ. DNA for the CDR3: TGCGCCAGCAGCTCTACCGCCCCGGGCAGATTAAACACCGGGGAGCTGTTTTTT. It encodes CASSSTAPGRLNTGELFF.

This clonotype was counted ten times or more. The chain is built from TRBV11-2 and TRBJ2-2; D uncertain. The CDR3 loop spans 16 amino acids. Trimming removed 1 base from V and 7 bases from J, with 16 bases in between. Germline lookup yields CDR1 SGHAT and CDR2 FQNNGV. CDR3 DNA sequence: TGTGCCAGCAGCTTAGCCCGTTTATCTAGTGGCGGGGAGCTGTTTTTT. Protein: CASSLARLSSGGELFF.

This clonotype was counted ten times or more. V and J are TRBV9 and TRBJ2-4; the match to TRBD1 covers 9 bases. The length of the CDR3 is 13 residues. J was trimmed by 9 bases and V by 3 bases; bases with no gene match: 4. Germline values: CDR1 SGDLS, CDR2 YYNGEE. DNA of the CDR3: TGTGCCAGCAGCGACAGGGGGCCGGGCATTCAGTACTTC. Translating it yields CASSDRGPGIQYF.

This clonotype came up many times. CDR3 protein: CASKEGTVQETQYF. CDR3 coding DNA: TGCGCCAGCAAAGAGGGGACAGTCCAAGAGACCCAGTACTTC. The rearrangement joins TRBV5-1 to TRBJ2-5; TRBD1 agrees at 7 bases. V lost 6 bases, J lost 1 base, and 6 bases stayed unmatched. This CDR3 region has 14 residues. The germline V gene has CDR1 SGHRS and CDR2 YFSETQ.